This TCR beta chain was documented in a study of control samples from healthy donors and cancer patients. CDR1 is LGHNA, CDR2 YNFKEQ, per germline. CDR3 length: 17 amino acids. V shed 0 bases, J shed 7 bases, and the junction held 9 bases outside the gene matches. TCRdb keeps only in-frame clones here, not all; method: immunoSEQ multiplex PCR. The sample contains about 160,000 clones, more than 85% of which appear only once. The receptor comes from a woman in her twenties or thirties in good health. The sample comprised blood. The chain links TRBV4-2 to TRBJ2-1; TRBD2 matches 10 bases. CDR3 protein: CASSQDPGTSGINEQFF. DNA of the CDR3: TGTGCCAGCAGCCAAGATCCCGGAACTAGCGGGATTAATGAGCAGTTCTTC.